This T cell receptor (beta chain) was found in a study of control samples from healthy donors and cancer patients. Profiled with immunoSEQ multiplex PCR; TCRdb holds only in-frame clones, not every one. Of about 18,000 clones listed, 86% are singletons. The CDR3 has 13 amino acids. Per germline, CDR1 SGHTA and CDR2 FQGNSA. J lost 5 bases, V lost 5 bases, and 3 bases had no gene match. The clonotype comes from a woman aged 70-85 years with colorectal cancer. The chain uses TRBV7-2 and TRBJ2-5; 9 bases map to TRBD1. The sequenced sample consisted of PBMCs. The CDR3 DNA follows: TGTGCCAGCAGCCGTGACAGGGGGGAGACCCAGTACTTC. Amino acid sequence: CASSRDRGETQYF.